This is a list of T cell receptor beta chains from one sample in a study of blood T cell repertoires in COVID-19. The data were produced by immunoSEQ multiplex PCR, yet TCRdb's version contains in-frame clones alone and is incomplete. This table holds some 170,000 clones, 75% to 90% found once. The specimen sequenced was peripheral blood. These receptors were obtained from an older woman with acute or convalescent COVID-19. Both conserved end residues are part of each CDR3. Fields, in order: V gene, D gene, J gene, clone size, CDR3 protein, CDR3 DNA. A D gene is named only where the DNA matches it firmly. Size is stated for part of the rows, as once, few or many counts, or as a class when the clone is expanded.

TRBV11-2	-	TRBJ1-1	-	CASSQTDGTEAFF	TGTGCCAGCAGCCAAACTGATGGCACTGAAGCTTTCTTT
TRBV27	TRBD1	TRBJ1-2	-	CASSLRGGNGYTF	TGTGCCAGCAGTTTACGAGGGGGCAATGGCTACACCTTC
TRBV12-3/TRBV12-4	TRBD2	TRBJ2-5	few	CASRRGGQETQYF	TGTGCCAGCAGGCGGGGGGGTCAAGAGACCCAGTACTTC
TRBV4-1	TRBD1	TRBJ1-3	-	CASSQDPGQADSGNTIYF	TGCGCCAGCAGCCAAGACCCCGGACAGGCCGACTCTGGAAACACCATATATTTT
TRBV7-8	TRBD2	TRBJ2-2	-	CASSLARLTSGSGELFF	TGTGCCAGCAGCTTAGCGCGCTTAACTAGCGGGAGTGGGGAGCTGTTTTTT
TRBV4-1	TRBD1	TRBJ2-2	-	CASSRRQGAGTGELFF	TGCGCCAGCAGCCGTAGACAGGGGGCGGGTACCGGGGAGCTGTTTTTT
TRBV10-3	-	TRBJ1-1	-	CAINSLLNTEAFF	TGTGCCATCAACAGTTTGCTGAACACTGAAGCTTTCTTT
TRBV7-2	TRBD2	TRBJ2-7	-	CASSLLSGGYEQYF	TGTGCCAGCAGCTTACTTAGCGGGGGCTACGAGCAGTACTTC
TRBV3-1/TRBV3-2	TRBD2	TRBJ2-4	-	CASSLGLAGGGRAKNIQYF	TGTGCCAGCAGCTTGGGACTAGCGGGAGGTGGGAGGGCCAAAAACATTCAGTACTTC
TRBV27	TRBD1	TRBJ1-5	-	CASSLGGQAGQPQHF	TGTGCCAGCAGTTTAGGCGGACAGGCGGGTCAGCCCCAGCATTTT
TRBV2	TRBD1	TRBJ1-2	-	CASSGDRARGYTF	TGTGCCAGCAGTGGGGACAGGGCTCGGGGCTACACCTTC
TRBV12-3/TRBV12-4	-	TRBJ2-7	few	CASSSFYEQYF	TGTGCCAGTAGCTCGTTCTACGAGCAGTACTTC
TRBV10-2	-	TRBJ2-6	-	CASSAFGQAGANVLTF	TGCGCCAGCAGTGCCTTCGGACAAGCCGGGGCCAACGTCCTGACTTTC
TRBV18	-	TRBJ1-1	-	CASSPPMGETEAFF	TGTGCCAGCTCACCACCGATGGGCGAGACTGAAGCTTTCTTT
TRBV5-1	-	TRBJ1-1	-	CASSWAGEGGAFF	TGCGCCAGCAGCTGGGCGGGAGAAGGTGGAGCTTTCTTT
TRBV10-3	-	TRBJ1-3	-	CAISSGTGNTIYF	TGTGCCATCAGTTCAGGGACTGGAAACACCATATATTTT
TRBV7-9	-	TRBJ2-5	-	CASSLNRGSRETQYF	TGTGCCAGCAGCTTAAACCGGGGTTCGCGGGAGACCCAGTACTTC
TRBV24-1	TRBD2	TRBJ2-1	-	CATSDPTSGRAYNEQFF	TGTGCCACCAGTGACCCGACGAGCGGGAGGGCCTACAATGAGCAGTTCTTC
TRBV2	TRBD2	TRBJ2-1	once	CASETSGLNEQFF	TGTGCCAGCGAGACTAGCGGACTCAATGAGCAGTTCTTC
TRBV9	-	TRBJ2-3	-	CASSVVGSSDTQYF	TGTGCCAGCAGCGTAGTGGGCTCCTCAGATACGCAGTATTTT
TRBV6-6	TRBD2	TRBJ2-5	-	CASSPQGGLAGGRQETQYF	TGTGCCAGCAGTCCCCAAGGGGGGCTAGCGGGAGGGAGGCAAGAGACCCAGTACTTC
TRBV11-2	TRBD1	TRBJ2-5	-	CASSPTGGRETQYF	TGTGCCAGCAGTCCAACAGGGGGACGAGAGACCCAGTACTTC
TRBV19	TRBD1	TRBJ1-5	-	CASSKDRANNQPQHF	TGTGCCAGTAGTAAGGACAGGGCCAACAATCAGCCCCAGCATTTT
TRBV9	-	TRBJ2-3	-	CASSVIGLASLGSVTDTQYF	TGTGCCAGCAGCGTAATCGGGCTAGCCAGCCTCGGATCTGTCACAGATACGCAGTATTTT
TRBV28	TRBD2	TRBJ2-1	-	CASITAGWGNEQFF	TGTGCCAGCATAACAGCGGGATGGGGGAATGAGCAGTTCTTC
TRBV12-3/TRBV12-4	-	TRBJ1-1	-	CASMRGSTEAFF	TGTGCCAGCATGAGGGGGAGCACTGAAGCTTTCTTT
TRBV7-7	TRBD2	TRBJ2-5	-	CASTPRPGGETQYF	TGTGCTAGCACCCCTAGGCCGGGGGGGGAGACCCAGTACTTC
TRBV5-4	TRBD2	TRBJ2-2	-	CASSPGTLAGNTGELFF	TGTGCCAGCAGCCCCGGAACACTAGCGGGGAACACCGGGGAGCTGTTTTTT
TRBV12-3/TRBV12-4	-	TRBJ1-1	once	CASSFGGNTEAFF	TGTGCCAGCAGTTTTGGAGGGAACACTGAAGCTTTCTTT
TRBV5-1	TRBD1	TRBJ2-1	-	CASSGTGNNEQFF	TGCGCCAGCAGCGGGACAGGGAACAATGAGCAGTTCTTC
TRBV28	-	TRBJ2-1	once	CASSLSGTSLGEQFF	TGTGCCAGCAGTTTATCTGGGACAAGCCTGGGGGAGCAGTTCTTC
TRBV7-8	-	TRBJ1-2	-	CASSLPGGGSHYGYTF	TGTGCCAGCAGCTTACCTGGTGGGGGGTCCCACTATGGCTACACCTTC
TRBV5-1	-	TRBJ1-1	-	CASSGGSAGANTEAFF	TGCGCCAGCAGCGGGGGGAGCGCAGGAGCGAACACTGAAGCTTTCTTT
TRBV2	-	TRBJ1-1	-	CASSRGLGRSEAFF	TGTGCCAGCAGTCGGGGACTGGGGAGGAGTGAAGCTTTCTTT
TRBV24-1	-	TRBJ2-3	-	CATSDRGPRGHTDTQYF	TGTGCCACCAGTGATCGGGGACCTAGGGGACACACAGATACGCAGTATTTT
TRBV6-1	-	TRBJ2-1	-	CASSETAGRVVISNEQFF	TGTGCCAGCAGTGAAACTGCGGGACGAGTGGTGATAAGCAATGAGCAGTTCTTC
TRBV28	-	TRBJ1-3	-	CASSITGIAGNTIYF	TGTGCCAGCAGTATCACAGGGATTGCGGGAAACACCATATATTTT
TRBV3-1/TRBV3-2	TRBD1	TRBJ1-1	once	CASRTGVNTEAFF	TGTGCCAGCAGGACAGGGGTGAACACTGAAGCTTTCTTT
TRBV28	-	TRBJ1-4	-	CASSFPLGGRRDEKLFF	TGTGCCAGCAGTTTCCCGCTCGGCGGGAGAAGGGATGAAAAACTGTTTTTT
TRBV5-1	TRBD1	TRBJ2-7	-	CASSSGQGGEEQYF	TGCGCCAGCAGCTCAGGACAGGGAGGAGAAGAGCAGTACTTC
TRBV4-1	TRBD1	TRBJ2-3	-	CASSQVGTGHFSDTQYF	TGCGCCAGCAGCCAAGTGGGGACAGGTCATTTTTCAGATACGCAGTATTTT
TRBV15	-	TRBJ1-2	once	CATSGGNYGYTF	TGTGCCACCAGCGGGGGCAACTATGGCTACACCTTC
TRBV5-1	-	TRBJ2-1	-	CASSFRQLGDEQFF	TGCGCCAGCAGCTTCCGACAGTTAGGGGATGAGCAGTTCTTC
TRBV6-5	TRBD1	TRBJ1-2	-	CASSSQGRSGYTF	TGTGCCAGCAGTTCACAGGGGAGGTCAGGCTACACCTTC